The T cell receptor beta chain described here comes from a study of CD8+ T cells in alopecia areata. This clone occurred a few times. Its antigen is unknown. Germline and genes: mouse. After isolation, RNA underwent reverse transcription to generate cDNA as the sequencing template. Some clones are missing from TCRdb's copy, which holds only in-frame ones; the method was immunoSEQ multiplex PCR. The table lists approximately 300,000 clones, with no singletons. The pooled cutaneous lymph node cells were sorted using several markers (CD4, CD8alpha, NKG2D, NKG2ACE and others). Findings and limits, study-wide: Lesional scalp exceeded normal scalp in clonality, especially in alopecia totalis/universalis. TCRs were shared less clearly across patients than in mice, possibly for HLA-related reasons. Alphabeta T cells residing in normal skin are also sequenced in scalp samples.

This sequence was found in a C3H/HeJ mouse with alopecia areata. This strain has MHC haplotype H2-k. The sequencing sample was made of CD4+ T cells sorted from a lymph node.

The DNA read from the CDR3 is TGTGCTAGCAGTTTCCAGACTAGTGCAGAA. Translation: CASSFQTSAE. The CDR3, in full, reads CASSFQTSAETLYF. The chain is built from TRBV29 and TRBJ2-3; no definite D call. The read terminates 4 residues before the CDR3 end, so the remaining end is supplied by the germline J gene. Germline V gene data show CDR1 as MSHET and CDR2 as SYDVDS. V was clipped by 3 bases and J by 0 bases, with 7 bases between them. This CDR3 is 14 amino acids long.